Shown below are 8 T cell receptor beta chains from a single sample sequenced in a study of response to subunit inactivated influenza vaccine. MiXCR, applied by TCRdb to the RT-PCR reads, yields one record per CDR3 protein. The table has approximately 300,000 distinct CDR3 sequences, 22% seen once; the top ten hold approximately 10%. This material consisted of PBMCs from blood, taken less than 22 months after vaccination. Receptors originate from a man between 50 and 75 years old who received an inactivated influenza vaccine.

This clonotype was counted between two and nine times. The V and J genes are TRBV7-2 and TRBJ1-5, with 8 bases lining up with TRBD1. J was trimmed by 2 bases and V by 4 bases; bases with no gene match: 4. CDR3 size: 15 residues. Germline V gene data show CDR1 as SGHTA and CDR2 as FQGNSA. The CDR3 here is CASSSTGDGNQPQHF. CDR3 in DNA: TGTGCCAGCAGCTCGACAGGGGATGGCAATCAGCCCCAGCATTTT.

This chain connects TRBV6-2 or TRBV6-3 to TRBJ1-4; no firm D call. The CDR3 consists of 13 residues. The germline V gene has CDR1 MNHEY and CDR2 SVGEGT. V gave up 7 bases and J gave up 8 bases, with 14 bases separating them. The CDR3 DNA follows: TGTGCCAGCATCCTACAATCTCGCGAAAAACTGTTTTTT. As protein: CASILQSREKLFF.

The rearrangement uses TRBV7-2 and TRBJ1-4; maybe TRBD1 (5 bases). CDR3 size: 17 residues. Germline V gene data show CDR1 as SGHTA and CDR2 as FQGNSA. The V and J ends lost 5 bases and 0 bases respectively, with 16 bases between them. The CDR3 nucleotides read TGTGCCAGCAGCCAGCTGCATAGGGGTGCAACTAATGAAAAACTGTTTTTT. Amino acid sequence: CASSQLHRGATNEKLFF.

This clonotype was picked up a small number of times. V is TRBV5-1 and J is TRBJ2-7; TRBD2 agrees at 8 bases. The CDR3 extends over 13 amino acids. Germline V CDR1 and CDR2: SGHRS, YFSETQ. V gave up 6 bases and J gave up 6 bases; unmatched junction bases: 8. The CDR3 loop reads CASTPAGGLEQYF. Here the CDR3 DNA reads TGCGCCAGCACACCCGCGGGGGGTCTCGAGCAGTACTTC.

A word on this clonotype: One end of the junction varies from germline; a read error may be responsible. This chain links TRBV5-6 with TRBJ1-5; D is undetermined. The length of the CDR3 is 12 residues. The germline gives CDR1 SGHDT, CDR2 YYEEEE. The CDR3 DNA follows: TGTGCCAGCAGTTATGGGAATCAGGCCCAGCATTTT. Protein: CASSYGNQAQHF. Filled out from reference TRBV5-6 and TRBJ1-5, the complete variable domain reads DAGVTQSPTHLIKTRGQQVTLRCSPKSGHDTVSWYQQALGQGPQFIFQYYEEEERQRGNFPDRFSGHQFPNYSSELNVNALLLGDSALYLCASSYGNQAQHFGDGTRLSIL.

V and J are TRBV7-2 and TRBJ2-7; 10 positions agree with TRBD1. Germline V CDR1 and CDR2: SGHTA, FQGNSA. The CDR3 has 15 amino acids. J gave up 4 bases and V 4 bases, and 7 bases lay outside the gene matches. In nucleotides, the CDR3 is TGTGCCAGCAGCTCCCAAAAGGGACAGGGGTACGAGCAGTACTTC. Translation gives CASSSQKGQGYEQYF.

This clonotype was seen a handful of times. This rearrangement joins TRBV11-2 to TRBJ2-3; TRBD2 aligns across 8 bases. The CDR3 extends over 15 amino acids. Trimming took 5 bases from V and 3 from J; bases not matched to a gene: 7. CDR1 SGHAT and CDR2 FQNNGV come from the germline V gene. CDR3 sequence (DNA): TGTGCCAGCAGCCTCGGGGTAGCGGGGACAGATACGCAGTATTTT. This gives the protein CASSLGVAGTDTQYF.

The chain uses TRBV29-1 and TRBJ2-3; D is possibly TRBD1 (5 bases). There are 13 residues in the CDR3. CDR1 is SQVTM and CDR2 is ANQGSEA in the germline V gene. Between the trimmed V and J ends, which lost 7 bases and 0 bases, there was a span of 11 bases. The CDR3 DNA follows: TGCAGCGCCGGAAGGGGAAGCACAGATACGCAGTATTTT. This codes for CSAGRGSTDTQYF.